The 27 T cell receptor beta chains below were found in one sample sequenced in a study of shared clonotypes between healthy human individuals. Assay: immunoSEQ multiplex PCR; the TCRdb copy retains only in-frame clones and omits some. The sample lists about 2 million clones, around 96% occurring once. CD45RO-negative, CCR7-selected cells formed the naive CD8 fraction, which excluded terminally differentiated effector memory CD45RA+ cells. Material for sequencing was naive CD8+ T cells sorted from blood. The receptors were sampled from a young man in good health.

This clone has just a few counts. The chain couples TRBV13 to TRBJ2-5, with D tentatively TRBD2 (5 bases). The V end lost 1 base, the J end lost 5 bases, and 5 bases lay between the germline ends. The CDR3 totals 12 residues. CDR1 is PRHDT, CDR2 FYEKMQ, per germline (reference sequence). For the CDR3, the DNA is TGTGCCAGCAGCTTAGCGGGGGAGACCCAGTACTTC. Protein sequence: CASSLAGETQYF.

The chain joins TRBV6-5 to TRBJ2-7, with a possible D match to TRBD2 (5 bases). The CDR3 spans 14 residues. The germline V gene has CDR1 MNHEY and CDR2 SVGAGI. V gave up 4 bases and J gave up 0 bases, with 10 bases separating them. CDR3 protein: CASSFSGNSYEQYF. Here the CDR3 DNA reads TGTGCCAGCAGTTTTTCCGGGAACTCCTACGAGCAGTACTTC.

Here the CDR3 reads CASKQQGSDTQYF. CDR3 bases: TGTGCCAGCAAACAACAGGGGTCAGATACGCAGTATTTT. The V gene is TRBV2, the J gene TRBJ2-3; TRBD1 matches 7 bases. V shed 7 bases and J 4 bases; nucleotides not matched to a gene: 5. CDR1 and CDR2 (germline): SNHLY, FYNNEI. The CDR3 runs to 13 residues.

This chain connects TRBV7-6 to TRBJ2-7, with 10 bases that match TRBD1. The V segment lost 4 bases and the J segment 6 bases; nucleotides outside the gene matches: 6. CDR1 and CDR2 (germline): SGHVS, FNYEAQ. This CDR3 is 14 amino acids long. The CDR3: CASSYGQGVGEQYF. The DNA for the CDR3 is TGTGCCAGCAGCTACGGACAGGGGGTCGGCGAGCAGTACTTC.

This chain uses TRBV10-2 with TRBJ2-5; 8 bases fit TRBD1. Looked up from germline, CDR1 is WSHSY and CDR2 is SAAADI. The CDR3 runs to 15 residues. The trim removed 6 bases at V and 2 bases at J, leaving 8 bases unmatched. The DNA of the CDR3 is TGCGCCAGCAGCCCAGACAGGGGAACACAAGAGACCCAGTACTTC. Translating it yields CASSPDRGTQETQYF.

The V call is TRBV13, the J call TRBJ2-5; D not resolved. Germline CDR1 PRHDT, CDR2 FYEKMQ (reference sequence). V lost 1 base to trimming and J lost 1 base, with 7 bases between them. The CDR3 contains 14 residues. The CDR3 sequence: CASSLDSFQETQYF. The CDR3 bases are TGTGCCAGCAGCTTAGACAGTTTCCAAGAGACCCAGTACTTC.

This rearrangement joins TRBV27 to TRBJ2-2; TRBD1 matches at 7 bases. The CDR3 has 15 amino acids. V trimming: 7 bases; J trimming: 3 bases; junction bases outside the gene matches: 8. Germline V gene sequence: CDR1 MNHEY, CDR2 SMNVEV (reference sequence). The CDR3 sequence: CASTDRELDTGELFF. DNA for the CDR3: TGTGCCAGCACAGACAGGGAACTAGACACCGGGGAGCTGTTTTTT.

This clone has just one count. The chain carries TRBV19 and TRBJ2-6, with D hard to call. Germline V lookup: CDR1 LNHDA, CDR2 SQIVND (reference sequence). This CDR3 comprises 14 residues. V dropped 3 bases and J dropped 6 bases, with 9 bases sitting between them. The CDR3 here is CASSMTVEANVLTF. Written as DNA, the CDR3 is TGTGCCAGTAGTATGACCGTTGAGGCCAACGTCCTGACTTTC. Looking up the rest from reference TRBV19 and TRBJ2-6 gives the full variable domain: DGGITQSPKYLFRKEGQNVTLSCEQNLNHDAMYWYRQDPGQGLRLIYYSQIVNDFQKGDIAEGYSVSREKKESFPLTVTSAQKNPTAFYLCASSMTVEANVLTFGAGSRLTVL.

V usage is TRBV19 and J usage is TRBJ1-2; D unclear. V was trimmed by 5 bases and J by 4 bases, leaving 14 bases between them. This CDR3 comprises 14 residues. Germline lookup yields CDR1 LNHDA and CDR2 SQIVND (reference sequence). CDR3 DNA: TGTGCCAGTAGTTCCCCCGGGCCCGTCTATGGCTACACCTTC. Amino acid sequence: CASSSPGPVYGYTF.

This clone was counted a single time. The chain couples TRBV28 to TRBJ2-5, with D unclear. The tail of the sequence fits TRBJ2-7 better, so the J call may be wrong. From germline, CDR1 is MDHEN and CDR2 SYDVKM. This CDR3 contains 11 residues. Here the CDR3 DNA reads TGTGCCAGCAGCCCGAACTACGAGCAGTACTTC. Residues: CASSPNYEQYF.

This rearrangement joins TRBV7-9 to TRBJ2-1, with TRBD1 matching 8 bases. CDR1 is SEHNR, CDR2 FQNEAQ, per germline (reference sequence). V trimming: 5 bases; J trimming: 9 bases; junction bases outside the gene matches: 9. This CDR3 spans 14 amino acids. The CDR3 coding sequence is TGTGCCAGCAGCATCCCGGACAGGGCCGGTGAGCAGTTCTTC. Translating it yields CASSIPDRAGEQFF.

The chain has TRBV6-6 and TRBJ1-1; D gene unclear. The CDR3 covers 12 residues. Germline V gene data show CDR1 as MNHNY and CDR2 as SVGAGI (reference sequence). V dropped 5 bases and J dropped 1 base, with 5 bases sitting between them. The chain's CDR3 is CASSPTNTEAFF. Written as DNA, the CDR3 is TGTGCCAGCAGTCCAACGAACACTGAAGCTTTCTTT.

The rearrangement links TRBV5-6 to TRBJ2-3, with D possibly matching TRBD1 (6 bases). Trimming took 4 bases from V and 6 from J, leaving 9 bases between them. The CDR3 covers 12 residues. Germline CDR1 is SGHDT and CDR2 is YYEEEE. Here the CDR3 DNA reads TGTGCCAGCAGCCAGGGGATGGATACGCAGTATTTT. Encoded protein: CASSQGMDTQYF.

This sequence joins TRBV7-9 and TRBJ1-1, with 8 bases aligning to TRBD1. After removal of 5 bases from V and 5 bases from J, the junction contained 10 bases not matched to a gene. This CDR3 comprises 15 residues. The V gene's germline CDR1 is SEHNR and CDR2 FQNEAQ (reference sequence). The CDR3 is CASSPHRTGSTEAFF. The CDR3 DNA sequence: TGTGCCAGCAGCCCCCATCGGACAGGGTCGACTGAAGCTTTCTTT.

The gene calls are TRBV7-3 and TRBJ2-1; a weak D match, TRBD1 (5 bases). V shed 2 bases and J shed 0 bases, with 11 bases lying between them. The CDR3 has 16 amino acids. The germline gives CDR1 SGHTA, CDR2 FQGTGA. In DNA form, the CDR3 reads TGTGCCAGCAGCTTAGTGGGGCCCCTCTCCTACAATGAGCAGTTCTTC. It encodes CASSLVGPLSYNEQFF.

This clone was recorded only once. The rearrangement uses TRBV5-1 and TRBJ2-7; perhaps TRBD1 as D (6 bases). The V end was cut by 5 bases, the J end by 1 base, with 10 bases between. CDR1 and CDR2 (germline): SGHRS, YFSETQ. This CDR3 contains 13 residues. CDR3: CASRLTGSYEQYF. The CDR3 region has the DNA TGCGCCAGCAGACTTACAGGGTCCTACGAGCAGTACTTC.

The chain couples TRBV6-5 to TRBJ2-2, with D perhaps matching TRBD1 (5 bases). From germline, CDR1 is MNHEY and CDR2 SVGAGI. The CDR3 has 14 amino acids. Trimming removed 6 bases at V and 4 bases at J, with 12 bases between. CDR3 residues: CASSSGWGTGELFF. CDR3 bases: TGTGCCAGCAGCTCAGGGTGGGGCACCGGGGAGCTGTTTTTT.

There are a few counts of this clone. This chain uses TRBV27 with TRBJ2-2; possibly TRBD2 for D (6 bases). Germline V lookup: CDR1 MNHEY, CDR2 SMNVEV (reference sequence). The CDR3 covers 14 residues. V was clipped by 4 bases and J by 4 bases, with 10 bases between them. CDR3 amino acids: CASSSDGSTGELFF. The DNA for the CDR3 is TGTGCCAGCAGTTCGGACGGGAGCACCGGGGAGCTGTTTTTT.

This clone is a singleton in its sample. The DNA is omitted, as the CDR3 cannot be located on it reliably, and the CDR3 follows TCRdb's listing. The chain is built from TRBV21-1 and TRBJ2-7; the DNA was not compared with TRBD1, the D call given in the table. TRBV21-1 is annotated as a pseudogene. Counting both end residues, the CDR3 totals 16 amino acids. The CDR3 reads CASGYNCRDTRYEQYF.

Worth noting for this clone: Additional DNA sequences in this sample encode the identical CDR3. This chain joins TRBV9 and TRBJ1-4, with D maybe TRBD1 (5 bases). Germline V CDR1 and CDR2: SGDLS, YYNGEE. V was trimmed by 4 bases and J by 0 bases, leaving 10 bases between them. CDR3 length equals 15 residues. The CDR3 spells CASSPGGSTNEKLFF. The CDR3 DNA sequence: TGTGCCAGCAGCCCCGGGGGTTCAACTAATGAAAAACTGTTTTTT.

This clone was seen only once. The rearrangement joins TRBV9 to TRBJ2-1; D might be TRBD2 (5 bases). This CDR3 spans 12 amino acids. The V gene's germline CDR1 is SGDLS and CDR2 YYNGEE. V shed 0 bases and J shed 10 bases, with 8 bases lying between them. The CDR3: CASSVGGMEQFF. As DNA, the CDR3 is TGTGCCAGCAGCGTAGGAGGGATGGAGCAGTTCTTC.

The chain carries TRBV9 and TRBJ1-1; D may be TRBD1 (6 bases). Trimming took off 0 bases at V and 0 bases at J, with 15 bases between the two ends. The length of the CDR3 is 17 residues. Germline CDR1 is SGDLS and CDR2 is YYNGEE. The CDR3 nucleotides read TGTGCCAGCAGCGTAGCTTCCGGGGGCGCGATGAACACTGAAGCTTTCTTT. It specifies CASSVASGGAMNTEAFF.

V gene TRBV7-2 combines with J gene TRBJ1-5; 8 bases align to TRBD1. The CDR3 has 18 amino acids. Trimming removed 4 bases from V and 5 bases from J; junction bases left unmatched: 16. Germline CDR1 and CDR2: SGHTA and FQGNSA. The chain's CDR3 is CASSSDLPGTGLHQPQHF. CDR3 DNA sequence: TGTGCCAGCAGCTCTGACCTTCCCGGGACAGGACTCCATCAGCCCCAGCATTTT.

The chain combines TRBV7-9 with TRBJ2-7; 8 bases fit TRBD1. This CDR3 has 15 residues. V shed 4 bases and J 4 bases; nucleotides not matched to a gene: 9. Germline loops: CDR1 SEHNR, CDR2 FQNEAQ (reference sequence). CDR3 region: CASSSMTGVSYEQYF. The CDR3 coding sequence is TGTGCCAGCAGCTCCATGACAGGGGTCTCGTACGAGCAGTACTTC.

The DNA for the CDR3 is TGCGCCAGCAGTGAGCGACAGCCCAGCTCCTATAATTCACCCCTCCACTTT. Translated, it gives CASSERQPSSYNSPLHF. This chain connects TRBV10-1 to TRBJ1-6, with D perhaps TRBD1 (5 bases). Germline lookup yields CDR1 WNHNN and CDR2 SYGVQD (reference sequence). Trimming pared 2 bases from V and 0 bases from J, leaving 11 bases between. The CDR3 runs to 17 residues.

This clone has a single count. This chain joins TRBV5-4 and TRBJ1-2, with D unclear. V was cut by 0 bases and J by 2 bases, with 5 bases left in between. The CDR3 length is 13 residues. Germline V gene data show CDR1 as SGHNT and CDR2 as YYREEE (reference sequence). The chain's CDR3 is CASSLAPNYGYTF. Here the CDR3 DNA reads TGTGCCAGCAGCTTGGCCCCGAACTATGGCTACACCTTC. The variable domain in full, with the rest retrieved from reference TRBV5-4 and TRBJ1-2, is ETGVTQSPTHLIKTRGQQVTLRCSSQSGHNTVSWYQQALGQGPQFIFQYYREEENGRGNFPPRFSGLQFPNYSSELNVNALELDDSALYLCASSLAPNYGYTFGSGTRLTVV.

This clone showed up just once. This sequence joins TRBV28 and TRBJ2-7; 11 nucleotides agree with TRBD1. The V segment lost 1 base and the J segment 3 bases; nucleotides outside the gene matches: 5. Germline V gives CDR1 MDHEN, CDR2 SYDVKM. The CDR3 totals 16 residues. The CDR3 protein is CASSLSGTGGLYEQYF. CDR3 sequence (DNA): TGTGCCAGCAGTTTATCTGGGACAGGGGGGCTCTACGAGCAGTACTTC.